One sample yielded the 5 T cell receptor beta chains listed below, sequenced in a study of PD-1 blockade in classical Hodgkin lymphoma. Time point in this sample: newly diagnosed, previously untreated cHL patient sample. The assay was immunoSEQ multiplex PCR, and TCRdb's table has in-frame clones only and misses some. The sample has approximately 35,000 clones, approximately 94% seen once. Sequencing used peripheral blood mononuclear cells (PBMCs). Receptors originate from a human donor with classical Hodgkin lymphoma.

V is TRBV5-5 and J is TRBJ1-4; no firm D call. V was cut by 0 bases and J by 8 bases, with 8 bases left in between. The CDR3 is 13 residues long. Germline CDR1 reads SGHKS; CDR2 reads YYEKEE (reference sequence). CDR3 in DNA: TGTGCCAGCAGCTTGGTGACGGAGGAAAAACTGTTTTTT. Protein product: CASSLVTEEKLFF.

This chain connects TRBV27 to TRBJ2-7, with 9 bases aligning to TRBD2. Germline assignment: CDR1 MNHEY and CDR2 SMNVEV (reference sequence). The CDR3 contains 17 residues. Trimming removed 3 bases from V and 1 base from J; junction bases left unmatched: 10. The CDR3 reads CASSFSPPTSGSYEQYF. CDR3 coding DNA: TGTGCCAGCAGTTTCTCGCCTCCGACTAGCGGTTCCTACGAGCAGTACTTC.

The chain couples TRBV21-1 to TRBJ1-2; the table assigns TRBD1, which was not confirmed against the DNA. TRBV21-1 is a listed pseudogene. CDR3 length: 16 residues. This CDR3 reads CASSDGQGVGDYGYTF. CDR3 bases: TGTGCCAGCAGCGACGGACAGGGGGTTGGGGACTATGGCTACACCTTC.

The rearrangement joins TRBV27 to TRBJ2-3, with D unresolved. The CDR3 has 16 residues. V shed 4 bases and J shed 3 bases, with 17 bases lying between them. CDR1 and CDR2 from the germline V gene are MNHEY and SMNVEV (reference sequence). CDR3 coding DNA: TGTGCCAGCAGTTACCTTCCGGGCCTCTTTACAGATACGCAGTATTTT. Protein product: CASSYLPGLFTDTQYF.

This chain connects TRBV7-9 to TRBJ2-1; D remains ambiguous. The germline V gene encodes CDR1 SEHNR and CDR2 FQNEAQ (reference sequence). The V end was cut by 2 bases, the J end by 5 bases, with 19 bases between. The CDR3 consists of 17 residues. CDR3 protein: CASSLPRWADTDNEQFF. DNA for the CDR3: TGTGCCAGCAGCTTACCCAGGTGGGCAGACACGGACAATGAGCAGTTCTTC. The whole variable domain, remainder taken from reference TRBV7-9 and TRBJ2-1, is DTGVSQNPRHKITKRGQNVTFRCDPISEHNRLYWYRQTLGQGPEFLTYFQNEAQLEKSRLLSDRFSAERPKGSFSTLEIQRTEQGDSAMYLCASSLPRWADTDNEQFFGPGTRLTVL.